These 32 T cell receptor beta chains share one sample of origin, sequenced in a study of post-analysis software for immune sequencing data. Their antigens remain unidentified. Unique-molecular-identifier-tagged TCR beta cDNA libraries were used. TCRdb analysed the PCR reads with MiXCR anew, one entry per CDR3 protein. The sample lists 250,000 to 300,000 distinct CDR3 sequences, 35% to 40% occurring once. Study-level findings and limits: Compared with controls, patients had more of 4 or 5 TRBV segments, including TRBV5-6, TRBV5-1 and TRBV20-1.

The sample was blood. The receptors here all came from a girl aged 10-17 years with multiple sclerosis.

This clonotype was detected ten times or more. V is TRBV4-1 and J is TRBJ1-6; perhaps TRBD1 as D (5 bases). There are 17 residues in the CDR3. Trimming left V 4 bases short and J 0 bases short, with 13 bases between. CDR1 MGHRA and CDR2 YSYEKL come from the germline V gene. CDR3 residues: CASSPGPRGSYNSPLHF. The CDR3 DNA sequence: TGCGCCAGCAGCCCGGGACCAAGAGGCTCCTATAATTCACCCCTCCACTTT.

The chain carries TRBV7-9 and TRBJ1-1; 8 bases are shared with TRBD1. Germline V gene sequence: CDR1 SEHNR, CDR2 FQNEAQ (reference sequence). The CDR3 contains 15 residues. J lost 0 bases, V lost 5 bases, and 5 bases had no gene match. The CDR3 is CASSVLQGVNTEAFF. The CDR3 nucleotides are TGTGCCAGCAGCGTACTACAGGGGGTGAACACTGAAGCTTTCTTT. The whole variable domain, filled in from reference TRBV7-9 and TRBJ1-1, reads DTGVSQNPRHKITKRGQNVTFRCDPISEHNRLYWYRQTLGQGPEFLTYFQNEAQLEKSRLLSDRFSAERPKGSFSTLEIQRTEQGDSAMYLCASSVLQGVNTEAFFGQGTRLTVV.

Note on this clonotype: Compared with germline, one end of the junction differs, possibly owing to a read error. This rearrangement joins TRBV13 to TRBJ1-4, with 9 bases aligning to TRBD1. CDR1 is PRHDT and CDR2 is FYEKMQ in the germline V gene (reference sequence). The CDR3 contains 15 residues. The CDR3 bases are TGTGCCAGCAGCTTATTTGGGACAGGGATGGGCAAACGGTTTTTT. Amino acid sequence: CASSLFGTGMGKRFF. The full variable domain, its missing parts supplied by reference TRBV13 and TRBJ1-4, is AAGVIQSPRHLIKEKRETATLKCYPIPRHDTVYWYQQGPGQDPQFLISFYEKMQSDKGSIPDRFSAQQFSDYHSELNMSSLELGDSALYFCASSLFGTGMGKRFFGSGTQLSVL.

This clonotype was recorded many times. V is TRBV14 and J is TRBJ2-1; TRBD2 matches 13 bases. After removal of 4 bases from V and 7 bases from J, the junction contained 10 bases not matched to a gene. Germline CDR1 is SGHDN and CDR2 is FVKESK. CDR3 size: 17 residues. The CDR3: CASSRLTSGRIKNEQFF. CDR3 nucleotide sequence: TGTGCCAGCAGCCGCTTGACTAGCGGGAGGATTAAGAATGAGCAGTTCTTC.

The rearrangement uses TRBV4-1 and TRBJ2-1; D gene uncertain. V was pared by 8 bases and J by 10 bases, with 15 bases between. Germline-derived CDR1 and CDR2 are MGHRA and YSYEKL. The CDR3 sequence is 12 residues long. CDR3 residues: CASGHEVGEQFF. Written as DNA, the CDR3 is TGCGCCAGCGGTCATGAGGTGGGCGAGCAGTTCTTC.

This clonotype was picked up many times. The chain recombines TRBV11-1 with TRBJ2-5; the match to TRBD2 covers 12 bases. The germline V gene has CDR1 SGHAT and CDR2 FQDESV (reference sequence). The CDR3 has 17 residues. The V gene end was trimmed by 5 bases and the J gene end by 5 bases; junction bases not matched to a gene: 12. DNA for the CDR3: TGTGCCAGCAGCCTTTCACGACTAGCGGGAGTCCGGGAGACCCAGTACTTC. Translated, it gives CASSLSRLAGVRETQYF.

The chain employs TRBV20-1 and TRBJ1-5; possible D gene TRBD1, 5 bases. V lost 6 bases, J lost 6 bases, and 18 bases lay in between. CDR3 length: 14 residues. In germline, CDR1 is DFQATT, CDR2 SNEGSKA (reference sequence). CDR3 region: CSARRGRECQPQHF. For the CDR3, the DNA is TGCAGTGCCAGAAGGGGCAGGGAGTGTCAGCCCCAGCATTTT.

As to this clonotype: A much larger clone is a single base away; this may be a read error. This chain links TRBV7-9 with TRBJ2-4; 9 nucleotides agree with TRBD2. Germline V gene data show CDR1 as SEHNR and CDR2 as FQNEAQ (reference sequence). The CDR3 runs to 15 residues. Trimming took 4 bases from V and 13 from J; bases not matched to a gene: 14. The CDR3 sequence is CASSSQRGVYNEQYF. Here the CDR3 DNA reads TGTGCCAGCAGCTCACAGCGGGGGGTTTACAATGAGCAGTACTTC.

This chain uses TRBV20-1 with TRBJ2-7, with D possibly matching TRBD1 (6 bases). With 5 bases removed from V and 0 bases from J, the gap between germline ends came to 11 bases. The CDR3 has 13 amino acids. Germline V CDR1 and CDR2: DFQATT, SNEGSKA (reference sequence). CDR3 region: CSASDRYSYEQYF. Here the CDR3 DNA reads TGCAGTGCTTCCGACAGGTACTCCTACGAGCAGTACTTC.

This clonotype was picked up a small number of times. This chain uses TRBV6-5 with TRBJ2-5, with 8 bases fitting TRBD2. Germline CDR1 and CDR2: MNHEY and SVGAGI. The CDR3 totals 15 residues. Trimming at V came to 2 bases and at J to 4 bases, leaving 6 bases not matched to a gene. The CDR3 sequence is CASSYQGLGGETQYF. The DNA for the CDR3 is TGTGCCAGCAGTTACCAGGGACTAGGAGGAGAGACCCAGTACTTC.

This clonotype was recorded at least ten times. This sequence joins TRBV9 and TRBJ2-3, with D possibly being TRBD2 (5 bases). CDR3 length equals 15 residues. Trimming pared 0 bases from V and 0 bases from J, leaving 8 bases between. Germline CDR1 reads SGDLS; CDR2 reads YYNGEE. CDR3 nucleotide sequence: TGTGCCAGCAGCGTAGACGGCGGGAGCACAGATACGCAGTATTTT. Translation: CASSVDGGSTDTQYF.

Turning to this clonotype: A much more abundant neighbour one base away suggests this may be a read error. This chain uses TRBV27 with TRBJ1-6, with D maybe TRBD1 (6 bases). Germline V gene lookup returns CDR1 MNHEY and CDR2 SMNVEV (reference sequence). The CDR3 has 16 residues. Between the trimmed V and J ends, which lost 4 bases and 18 bases, there was a span of 28 bases. Here the CDR3 reads CASSSRGGPGSSPTHF. The CDR3 bases are TGTGCCAGCAGTTCGCGGGGGGGCCCTGGGAGTTCACCCACCCACTTT.

The chain employs TRBV29-1 and TRBJ2-7; 9 bases are a match to TRBD1. The J segment lost 4 bases and the V segment lost 8 bases, leaving 6 bases of the junction unmatched. The CDR3 consists of 12 residues. Germline values: CDR1 SQVTM, CDR2 ANQGSEA. Here the CDR3 reads CSSTGTGYEQYF. CDR3 nucleotide sequence: TGCAGCTCGACCGGGACAGGGTACGAGCAGTACTTC.

The V gene is TRBV7-3, the J gene TRBJ1-2; no clear D gene. Germline CDR1 SGHTA, CDR2 FQGTGA. V lost 3 bases and J 14 bases, leaving 13 bases between the germline ends. The CDR3 loop spans 11 amino acids. CDR3 region: CASSFTRAGTF. CDR3 DNA: TGTGCCAGCAGCTTTACCCGGGCGGGTACCTTC.

About this clonotype itself: Possible read error: a much larger clone is one base away. This chain connects TRBV3-1 to TRBJ2-3, with D perhaps matching TRBD1 or TRBD2 (5 bases each). The CDR3 sequence is 14 residues long. Looked up from germline, CDR1 is LGHDT and CDR2 is YNNKEL (reference sequence). V was trimmed by 4 bases and J by 6 bases, leaving 14 bases between them. CDR3 sequence (DNA): TGTGCCAGCAGCCGAGGGGAAAGCGGTGATACGCAGTATTTT. It codes for CASSRGESGDTQYF.

This clonotype has at least ten counts. The rearrangement links TRBV7-2 to TRBJ2-7; unclear D gene. Trimming left V 0 bases short and J 0 bases short, with 6 bases between. CDR1 is SGHTA and CDR2 is FQGNSA in the germline V gene. CDR3 size: 14 residues. CDR3 region: CASSLAGPSYEQYF. The CDR3 bases are TGTGCCAGCAGCTTAGCAGGACCCTCCTACGAGCAGTACTTC.

This chain links TRBV16 with TRBJ2-7, with D tentatively TRBD2 (6 bases). The CDR3 consists of 16 residues. Germline assignment: CDR1 KGHSY and CDR2 FQNENV. Trimming pared 1 base from V and 7 bases from J, leaving 20 bases between. This CDR3 is CASSQLVFREYNEQYF. CDR3 nucleotides: TGTGCCAGCAGCCAATTGGTATTTCGGGAGTACAATGAGCAGTACTTC.

This clonotype was observed a few times. This sequence joins TRBV6-1 and TRBJ1-1; the match to TRBD1 covers 8 bases. The trim removed 6 bases at V and 4 bases at J, leaving 4 bases unmatched. The CDR3 sequence is 13 residues long. Per germline, CDR1 MNHNS and CDR2 SASEGT. CDR3 DNA sequence: TGTGCCAGCAGGTGGGACAGGTTCACTGAAGCTTTCTTT. This translates into CASRWDRFTEAFF.

A remark on this clonotype: A much more abundant neighbour one base away suggests this may be a read error. The conserved phenylalanine or tryptophan normally closing the CDR3 is absent here, so this likely arose from a read error. This chain links TRBV13 with TRBJ2-1; D could derive from TRBD1 or TRBD2 (7 bases each). Deletions cut 5 bases from V and 2 bases from J, with 16 bases between. CDR1 is PRHDT and CDR2 is FYEKMQ in the germline V gene (reference sequence). The CDR3 covers 16 residues. The CDR3 region is CASSTGERDPYNEQFV. The CDR3 DNA follows: TGTGCCAGCAGCACAGGGGAGCGGGACCCCTACAATGAGCAGTTCGTC.

A note on this clonotype: A much larger clone sits a single nucleotide away, making a read error possible. J is TRBJ2-3 and V is TRBV29-1; 7 bases are shared with TRBD1. Trimming cost V 7 bases and J 1 base; bases outside gene matches: 5. The germline CDR1 and CDR2 sequences are SQVTM and ANQGSEA. The CDR3 runs to 13 residues. CDR3 DNA: TGCAGCGCCCGACAGGGAGGCACAGATACGCAGTATTTT. The encoded protein is CSARQGGTDTQYF.

This chain links TRBV6-1 with TRBJ2-2; D tentatively reads TRBD1 or TRBD2 (5 bases each). The germline gives CDR1 MNHNS, CDR2 SASEGT. The CDR3 runs 15 residues. V lost 3 bases, J lost 12 bases, and 20 bases lay in between. CDR3 nucleotides: TGTGCCAGCAGTGATGCGTCCAGGGACGAAAGAAAGCTGTTTTTT. It translates to CASSDASRDERKLFF.

The J gene is TRBJ2-5, the V gene TRBV20-1; D may correspond to TRBD1 or TRBD2 (6 bases each). CDR3 length equals 12 residues. Trimming removed 5 bases from V and 4 bases from J, with 11 bases in between. Germline-derived CDR1 and CDR2 are DFQATT and SNEGSKA (reference sequence). CDR3 DNA: TGCAGTGCTTCGGGGGCTCGAGAGACCCAGTACTTC. Amino acid sequence: CSASGARETQYF.

The chain recombines TRBV4-2 with TRBJ1-5; D not resolved. This CDR3 is built from 13 residues. Trimming took 0 bases from V and 10 from J, leaving 10 bases between them. The germline V gene has CDR1 LGHNA and CDR2 YNFKEQ. The CDR3 region is CASSQEGTKPQHF. The CDR3 DNA sequence: TGTGCCAGCAGCCAAGAGGGCACCAAACCCCAGCATTTT.

Many counts were recorded for this clonotype. V gene TRBV4-2 combines with J gene TRBJ1-5; D is uncertain. Per germline, CDR1 LGHNA and CDR2 YNFKEQ. The CDR3 runs 15 residues. V was trimmed by 4 bases and J by 4 bases, leaving 14 bases between them. The CDR3 coding sequence is TGTGCCAGCAGCCGGGATAGACGGACGAATCAGCCCCAGCATTTT. Protein product: CASSRDRRTNQPQHF.

On this clonotype: This may be a read error: a much more frequent sequence differs by one nucleotide. The chain combines TRBV12-3 or TRBV12-4 with TRBJ1-2; no clear D gene. The CDR3 totals 14 residues. Between the trimmed V and J ends, which lost 6 bases and 1 base, there was a span of 12 bases. Here the CDR3 reads CASRSDRDNYGYTF. CDR3 bases: TGTGCCAGCAGGTCCGACCGCGATAACTATGGCTACACCTTC.

The chain is built from TRBV29-1 and TRBJ2-6, with TRBD1 identical over 10 bases. Losses at the gene ends were 2 bases for V and 0 bases for J; bases not matched to a gene: 7. This CDR3 region has 18 residues. Germline CDR1 and CDR2: SQVTM and ANQGSEA. The CDR3 DNA follows: TGCAGCGTTGAAACCCGACAGGGGGCGAACTCTGGGGCCAACGTCCTGACTTTC. Its protein is CSVETRQGANSGANVLTF.

This clonotype was seen repeatedly, ten times or more. This sequence joins TRBV5-1 and TRBJ2-3, with a possible D match to TRBD2 (7 bases). V gave up 0 bases and J gave up 2 bases, with 10 bases separating them. The CDR3 length is 15 residues. Germline CDR1 SGHRS, CDR2 YFSETQ. This CDR3 is CASSLDAGATDTQYF. CDR3 DNA sequence: TGCGCCAGCAGCTTGGACGCGGGGGCCACAGATACGCAGTATTTT.

The chain links TRBV20-1 to TRBJ1-6; D remains ambiguous. In germline, CDR1 is DFQATT, CDR2 SNEGSKA (reference sequence). Trimming pared 4 bases from V and 10 bases from J, leaving 11 bases between. The CDR3 totals 12 residues. CDR3 coding DNA: TGCAGTGCTACCGCAATCGGATCACCCCTCCACTTT. It is translated as CSATAIGSPLHF.

This rearrangement joins TRBV7-2 to TRBJ2-1; TRBD2 matches at 8 bases. The germline CDR1 and CDR2 sequences are SGHTA and FQGNSA. V trimming: 4 bases; J trimming: 10 bases; junction bases outside the gene matches: 9. The CDR3 runs to 14 residues. The CDR3 spells CASSSGLGPREQFF. In DNA form, the CDR3 reads TGTGCCAGCAGCTCGGGACTAGGCCCTCGGGAGCAGTTCTTC.

The table lists this clonotype with many counts. CDR3 DNA: TGTGCCAGCAGTGAATGGCAGGGGGCCGGGAGTCTAGCCAAAAACATTCAGTACTTC. Its translation is CASSEWQGAGSLAKNIQYF. The chain joins TRBV6-1 to TRBJ2-4; 8 nucleotides align to TRBD1. Trimming removed 2 bases from V and 0 bases from J; junction bases left unmatched: 12. Germline V gives CDR1 MNHNS, CDR2 SASEGT. The CDR3 is made up of 19 amino acids.

This chain uses TRBV29-1 with TRBJ1-1, with 7 bases identical to TRBD1. This CDR3 is built from 11 residues. Germline loops: CDR1 SQVTM, CDR2 ANQGSEA. V shed 8 bases, J shed 1 base, and the junction held 1 base outside the gene matches. The CDR3 region is CSHRGNTEAFF. DNA of the CDR3: TGCAGCCACAGGGGGAACACTGAAGCTTTCTTT.

This clonotype was seen many times. The gene calls are TRBV9 and TRBJ1-2, with 9 bases fitting TRBD1. The CDR3 has 15 amino acids. V trimming: 3 bases; J trimming: 8 bases; junction bases outside the gene matches: 11. CDR1 is SGDLS, CDR2 YYNGEE, per germline. The CDR3 loop is CASSGARTGEEGYTF. CDR3 DNA sequence: TGTGCCAGCAGCGGCGCACGGACAGGGGAGGAAGGCTACACCTTC.